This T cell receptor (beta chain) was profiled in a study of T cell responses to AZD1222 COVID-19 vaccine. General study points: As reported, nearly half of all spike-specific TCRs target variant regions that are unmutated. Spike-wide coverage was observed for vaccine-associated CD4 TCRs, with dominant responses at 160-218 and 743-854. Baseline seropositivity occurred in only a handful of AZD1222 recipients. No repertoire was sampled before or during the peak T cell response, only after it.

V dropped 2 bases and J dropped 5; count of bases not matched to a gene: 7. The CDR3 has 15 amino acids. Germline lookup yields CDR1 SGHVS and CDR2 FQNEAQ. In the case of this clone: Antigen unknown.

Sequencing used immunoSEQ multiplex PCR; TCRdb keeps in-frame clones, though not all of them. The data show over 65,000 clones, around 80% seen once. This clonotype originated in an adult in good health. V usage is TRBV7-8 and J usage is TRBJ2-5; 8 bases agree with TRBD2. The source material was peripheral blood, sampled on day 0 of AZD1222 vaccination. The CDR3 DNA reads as TGTGCCAGCAGCTTAAACGGGAGGGCCGGGGAGACCCAGTACTTC. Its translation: CASSLNGRAGETQYF.